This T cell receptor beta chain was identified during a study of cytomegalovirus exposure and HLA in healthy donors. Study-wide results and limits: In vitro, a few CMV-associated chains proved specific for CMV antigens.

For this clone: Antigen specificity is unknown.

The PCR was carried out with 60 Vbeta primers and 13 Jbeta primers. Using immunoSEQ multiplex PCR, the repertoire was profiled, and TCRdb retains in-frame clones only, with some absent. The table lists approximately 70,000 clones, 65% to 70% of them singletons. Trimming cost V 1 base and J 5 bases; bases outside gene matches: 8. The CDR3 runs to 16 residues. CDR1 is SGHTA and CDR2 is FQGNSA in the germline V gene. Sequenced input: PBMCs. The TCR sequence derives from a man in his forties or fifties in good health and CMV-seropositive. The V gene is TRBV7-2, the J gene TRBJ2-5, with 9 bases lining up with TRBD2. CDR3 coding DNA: TGTGCCAGCAGCTTAGGGCGGGAGGGCCGGGGGGAGACCCAGTACTTC. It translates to CASSLGREGRGETQYF.